Below, 10 T cell receptor beta chains from the same sample are listed, as sequenced in a study of T cells in localized non-small cell lung cancer (dated by TCRdb to 2020 to 2021). Receptors were amplified or captured by the immunoSEQ multiplex PCR assay. TCRdb holds this immuneACCESS table with in-frame rearrangements only. Some clones are missing; in checked studies, unresolved V genes explain under half, and the rest has no known cause. The sample table contains some 4,300 clones; only one count was recorded for about 32% of them. The top ten clones comprise about a tenth of the sample. Here the sequenced sample was lung tumor tissue, taken before any cancer treatment. These receptors were taken from a woman aged 40-75 years with stage II squamous cell lung carcinoma.

This sequence joins TRBV6-8 and TRBJ1-1; tentative D call: TRBD1 (5 bases). Germline CDR1 MNHGY, CDR2 SAAAGT. This CDR3 comprises 14 residues. Trimming removed 5 bases at V and 0 bases at J, with 10 bases between. DNA of the CDR3: TGTGCCAGCAGTACGACAGCTATGAACACTGAAGCTTTCTTT. Its translation: CASSTTAMNTEAFF.

J is TRBJ2-1 and V is TRBV6-8; 7 bases are a match to TRBD1. This CDR3 is 13 amino acids long. Per germline, CDR1 MNHGY and CDR2 SAAAGT. V lost 6 bases to trimming and J lost 9 bases; unmatched junction nucleotides: 8. CDR3 sequence reads: CASRGTALGEQFF. As DNA, the CDR3 is TGTGCCAGCAGGGGGACAGCGTTGGGTGAGCAGTTCTTC.

By share of the sample, this clone is medium-sized. The genes are TRBV9 and TRBJ1-1; no definite D call. Deletions cut 4 bases from V and 0 bases from J, with 13 bases between. The germline V gene has CDR1 SGDLS and CDR2 YYNGEE. The CDR3 extends over 15 amino acids. Written as DNA, the CDR3 is TGTGCCAGCAGCCCGTACTGGGGAATGAACACTGAAGCTTTCTTT. It encodes CASSPYWGMNTEAFF.

This clone was recorded a few times. The rearrangement links TRBV6-8 to TRBJ2-7; TRBD2 aligns across 9 bases. The J segment lost 0 bases and the V segment lost 5 bases, leaving 5 bases of the junction unmatched. Per the germline V gene, CDR1 is MNHGY and CDR2 is SAAAGT. The CDR3 covers 15 residues. The CDR3 coding sequence is TGTGCCAGCAGTGATTCTAGCGGGGCCTCCTACGAGCAGTACTTC. Amino acid sequence: CASSDSSGASYEQYF.

The rearrangement links TRBV18 to TRBJ1-1; D ambiguous. The germline V gene has CDR1 KGHSH and CDR2 LQKENI. CDR3 length: 13 residues. The V end lost 6 bases, the J end lost 4 bases, and 12 bases lay between the germline ends. CDR3 DNA sequence: TGTGCCAGCTCTGTAGGAGGAGGCACTGAAGCTTTCTTT. Protein sequence: CASSVGGGTEAFF.

This CDR3 is CASSVGRGHNEQFF. The CDR3, as DNA: TGTGCCAGCAGCGTAGGGAGGGGTCACAATGAGCAGTTCTTC. The chain couples TRBV9 to TRBJ2-1, with D tentatively TRBD2 (6 bases). Germline V gene data show CDR1 as SGDLS and CDR2 as YYNGEE. The CDR3 consists of 14 residues. Between the trimmed V and J ends, which lost 0 bases and 5 bases, there was a span of 9 bases.

The chain combines TRBV29-1 with TRBJ2-1, with 13 bases fitting TRBD2. There are 15 residues in the CDR3. The junction had 4 bases not matched to a gene; V was cut back by 0 bases and J by 8 bases. Germline CDR1 SQVTM, CDR2 ANQGSEA. CDR3 coding DNA: TGCAGCGTTGAAGACGGACTAGCGGGAGTCGATGAGCAGTTCTTC. It encodes CSVEDGLAGVDEQFF.

This clone has a handful of counts. V and J are TRBV11-3 and TRBJ1-5; no reliable D call. CDR3 length: 14 amino acids. The germline V gene encodes CDR1 SGHNT and CDR2 YENEEA. V was trimmed by 5 bases and J by 0 bases, leaving 8 bases between them. In nucleotides, the CDR3 is TGTGCCAGCAGCCCGGGAGATAGCAATCAGCCCCAGCATTTT. Residues: CASSPGDSNQPQHF. The whole variable domain, filled in from reference TRBV11-3 and TRBJ1-5, reads EAGVVQSPRYKIIEKKQPVAFWCNPISGHNTLYWYLQNLGQGPELLIRYENEEAVDDSQLPKDRFSAERLKGVDSTLKIQPAELGDSAVYLCASSPGDSNQPQHFGDGTRLSIL.

The V gene is TRBV11-3, the J gene TRBJ2-1; the match to TRBD2 covers 9 bases. The germline gives CDR1 SGHNT, CDR2 YENEEA. The V segment lost 1 base and the J segment 7 bases; nucleotides outside the gene matches: 5. The length of the CDR3 is 15 residues. The CDR3 loop is CASSLGSGSGNEQFF. The CDR3 nucleotides read TGTGCCAGCAGCTTAGGTAGCGGGAGCGGTAATGAGCAGTTCTTC.

The chain combines TRBV6-8 with TRBJ1-1, with unresolved D. The CDR3 has 12 residues. The germline V and J ends were trimmed by 5 bases and 1 base, with 5 bases remaining between them. Germline CDR1 reads MNHGY; CDR2 reads SAAAGT. CDR3 bases: TGTGCCAGCAGTCTTGAGAACACTGAAGCTTTCTTT. Its translation is CASSLENTEAFF.